This entry concerns a single T cell receptor beta chain. The specificity of this receptor is unknown. One base away there is no much larger clone; base qualities are not given. The sample's time point label is to be understood as: approximately 25 months on ibrutinib. For TCR beta library preparation, 1.5 to 2.5 micrograms of genomic DNA was extracted from cryopreserved PBMCs. Longitudinal blood samples from CLL patients receiving ibrutinib monotherapy were subjected to high-throughput TCR beta sequencing. The patients were enrolled in a single-center, open-label phase 2 trial of ibrutinib monotherapy. This record comes from a study of cytotoxic CD8 clonotypes in ibrutinib-treated CLL (dated by TCRdb to the early 2020s). A note on the overall study: The cohort was composed of roughly ten relapsed/refractory and fewer than 16 treatment-naive patients; IGHV unmutated status was identified in under 18 patients. Longitudinal samples were obtainable from about 30% of the roughly 86 participants in the trial. Cryopreserved peripheral blood mononuclear cells were obtained prior to treatment, at the time of response, and at either disease progression or sustained remission. Response samples were obtained after a median of 12 months of treatment, with a range of about 6 to 36 months. All remission and progressive disease samples were collected while patients were still receiving ibrutinib. Partial responses were observed in about 25 patients and complete responses in 2; after a median follow-up of roughly 62 months, remission was maintained in some 14 patients and progression was observed in roughly twelve. On average, each sample had roughly 260,000 productive templates and around 100,000 productive rearrangements. General study outcomes and caveats: Sampling times were not matched between sustained-remission and progressing patients, and lymph node repertoires were not studied. At ibrutinib response clonality went up, during sustained remission it held steady, and at progression it dropped back toward baseline. Public clonotypes were rare and either shrank or stayed stable during treatment, and the rise in clonality at ibrutinib response reflected expansion of private clonotypes. Baseline clonality was found to be higher than that of age-matched healthy donors and was strongly correlated with circulating CD8+ T-cell counts.

The goal of deep resolution MiSeq sequencing was a depth between 1 in 1 million and 1 in 200,000 T cells, and coverage averaged 10x per clonotype. The immunoSEQ hsTCRB Kit was used to generate the TCR beta libraries. On the study's bioinformatics: The data were analyzed with ImmunoSEQ Analyzer and ImmunoSEQ Data Assistant, and V, D and J gene assignments followed IMGT definitions. Clonality, with values ranging from 0 to 1, was calculated as one minus the normalized Shannon entropy of productive rearrangement frequencies. Only overrepresented clonotypes making up at least 0.05% of the repertoire of each patient were included in the public clonotype analysis. Repertoires from thirteen age-matched healthy donors in immuneACCESS were used as clonality controls. Sourced from immuneACCESS, this table was stored by TCRdb with only in-frame sequences that have V and J called. A share of the clones is absent; for the studies checked, an unresolved V gene accounts for under half, and the remainder has no known explanation. That table supplies the V and J calls and clone size; D and trimming were determined from the DNA. The sample yields 160,000 or so clones; 84% were counted once. The ten largest clonotypes hold under 5.5% of the sample.

The clonotype originates from a human donor with chronic lymphocytic leukemia. This material consisted of PBMCs, taken after 24 months of ibrutinib treatment.

CDR3 sequence: CASSPGGEQYF. The sequenced DNA is TGTGCCAGCAGTCCCGGAGGCGAGCAGTACTTC. Rearrangement joined TRBV6-5 to TRBJ2-7, and possibly TRBD2, on 5 matching bases. Per the germline V gene, MNHEY is the CDR1 and SVGAGI is the CDR2. Its CDR3 holds 11 amino acids, cysteine through phenylalanine. The only DNA kept is the CDR3, 33 bases in frame from the first base. V is clipped by 5 bases and J by 6 bases, and the sequence between their germline boundaries is 8 bases long.